A selection of T cell receptor beta chains follows, all from one sample in a study of blood T cell repertoires in COVID-19. Clones were read by immunoSEQ multiplex PCR, and TCRdb kept only the in-frame ones, dropping some. Altogether about 190,000 clones are present, roughly four fifths being singletons, with the ten largest covering roughly 6.6%. Sample: peripheral blood. These receptors all come from a woman between 40 and 50 years old with acute or convalescent COVID-19. Both conserved end residues are part of each CDR3. The D gene is left open where the match is weak. Part of the rows lack a size; the others show once, few, many or a class for expanded clones.

.	few	TRBV5-1	TRBJ2-1	CASSLYNEQFF	TGCGCCAGCAGCCTTTACAATGAGCAGTTCTTC
TRBD1	.	TRBV4-1	TRBJ2-5	CASSQELGTGGLETQYF	TGCGCCAGCAGCCAAGAGTTAGGGACAGGGGGATTAGAGACCCAGTACTTC
.	.	TRBV19	TRBJ2-1	CASSIWQGEQFF	TGTGCCAGTAGTATCTGGCAGGGTGAGCAGTTCTTC
TRBD1	once	TRBV27	TRBJ1-2	CASSPDRASGGYTF	TGTGCCAGCAGCCCCGACAGGGCTTCCGGTGGCTACACCTTC
.	.	TRBV7-9	TRBJ1-1	CASSLAGHVTEAFF	TGTGCCAGCAGCTTAGCGGGGCACGTCACTGAAGCTTTCTTT
TRBD1	.	TRBV28	TRBJ2-7	CASRILTGHSYEQYF	TGTGCCAGCAGAATCCTGACAGGGCACTCCTACGAGCAGTACTTC
TRBD2	.	TRBV5-1	TRBJ2-1	CASSVEPGLAYNEQFF	TGCGCCAGCAGCGTAGAACCGGGACTAGCTTACAATGAGCAGTTCTTC
.	.	TRBV12-3/TRBV12-4	TRBJ1-2	CASSFSGYGYTF	TGTGCCAGCAGTTTTTCCGGTTATGGCTACACCTTC
TRBD2	.	TRBV4-2	TRBJ2-1	CASSQSFTSGFYNEQFF	TGTGCCAGCAGCCAGAGTTTCACTAGCGGATTTTACAATGAGCAGTTCTTC
.	.	TRBV27	TRBJ1-1	CASSPRGNTEAFF	TGTGCCAGCAGTCCCAGGGGAAACACTGAAGCTTTCTTT
.	.	TRBV4-1	TRBJ1-6	CASSQDSGGRRNSPLHF	TGCGCCAGCAGCCAAGATAGCGGGGGCAGGAGGAATTCACCCCTCCACTTT
TRBD1	.	TRBV7-9	TRBJ2-3	CASSLGQGRTDTQYF	TGTGCCAGCAGCTTAGGACAGGGGAGGACAGATACGCAGTATTTT
.	once	TRBV10-3	TRBJ2-1	CAISEVRGEQFF	TGTGCCATCAGTGAAGTTAGGGGTGAGCAGTTCTTC
.	.	TRBV11-3	TRBJ1-1	CASSPGRGNTEAFF	TGTGCCAGCAGCCCAGGTAGGGGGAACACTGAAGCTTTCTTT
.	.	TRBV7-2	TRBJ2-3	CASSLQRSTDTQYF	TGTGCCAGCAGCCTCCAGCGGTCCACAGATACGCAGTATTTT
TRBD2	.	TRBV7-2	TRBJ2-1	CASSSRTTSGNNEQFF	TGTGCCAGCAGCTCCAGAACGACTAGCGGAAACAATGAGCAGTTCTTC
.	.	TRBV7-2	TRBJ1-1	CASSLVQGPEAFF	TGTGCCAGCAGCTTAGTGCAGGGGCCTGAAGCTTTCTTT
TRBD1	.	TRBV5-1	TRBJ2-7	CASSLEGQGYEQYF	TGCGCCAGCAGCTTGGAGGGACAGGGTTACGAGCAGTACTTC
.	.	TRBV5-8	TRBJ1-2	CASSLGRTAGYTF	TGTGCCAGCAGCTTGGGACGGACAGCTGGCTACACCTTC
TRBD2	.	TRBV15	TRBJ2-7	CATSRDWRNSGSKIYEQYF	TGTGCCACCAGCAGAGATTGGAGAAACAGCGGGAGCAAAATCTACGAGCAGTACTTC
TRBD2	.	TRBV11-3	TRBJ2-3	CASSLGTSLGTDTQYF	TGTGCCAGCAGCTTAGGGACTAGCCTTGGCACAGATACGCAGTATTTT
.	few	TRBV29-1	TRBJ2-1	CSVNTGSGGGLSEQFF	TGCAGCGTTAATACGGGGTCGGGAGGGGGCTTAAGTGAGCAGTTCTTC
.	.	TRBV3-1/TRBV3-2	TRBJ2-7	CASSQFVGEQCF	TGTGCCAGCAGCCAATTCGTCGGAGAGCAGTGCTTC
TRBD2	once	TRBV3-1/TRBV3-2	TRBJ2-1	CASSQGGGDEQFF	TGTGCCAGCAGCCAGGGCGGGGGTGACGAGCAGTTCTTC
TRBD1	.	TRBV9	TRBJ1-2	CASSVGGGKRGYTF	TGTGCCAGCAGCGTAGGAGGGGGCAAACGTGGCTACACCTTC
TRBD2	.	TRBV7-8	TRBJ2-3	CASSPEPGLAGTDTQYF	TGTGCCAGCAGCCCCGAACCGGGACTAGCTGGGACAGATACGCAGTATTTT
.	.	TRBV19	TRBJ1-3	CASSFWRAGGNTIYF	TGTGCCAGTAGTTTCTGGCGGGCGGGAGGAAACACCATATATTTT
TRBD1	.	TRBV19	TRBJ1-4	CASSMAQGGGEKLFF	TGTGCCAGTAGTATGGCACAGGGGGGGGGTGAAAAACTGTTTTTT
.	.	TRBV18	TRBJ2-3	CASSLSGTDTQYF	TGTGCCAGCTCACTGAGCGGCACAGATACGCAGTATTTT
.	few	TRBV7-2	TRBJ1-6	CASSLKVGGPHSLHF	TGTGCCAGCAGCTTAAAAGTAGGAGGCCCCCATTCCCTCCACTTT
.	.	TRBV20-1	TRBJ2-2	CSASRQGSDTGELFF	TGCAGTGCTAGTCGGCAGGGCTCAGACACCGGGGAGCTGTTTTTT
.	.	TRBV12-3/TRBV12-4	TRBJ1-6	CASKRGPGPLHF	TGTGCCAGCAAGCGGGGGCCAGGGCCCCTCCACTTT
TRBD1	.	TRBV7-9	TRBJ2-1	CASEGGTGGRNEQFF	TGTGCCAGCGAGGGAGGGACAGGGGGCAGGAATGAGCAGTTCTTC
.	.	TRBV7-2	TRBJ2-7	CASSYVRGYEQYF	TGTGCCAGCAGCTATGTTAGGGGATACGAGCAGTACTTC
TRBD1	.	TRBV19	TRBJ1-2	CATSKLLTGQTYGYTF	TGTGCCACCTCGAAACTGCTGACAGGGCAAACCTATGGCTACACCTTC
.	few	TRBV28	TRBJ2-3	CASSPSVAGTDTQYF	TGTGCCAGCAGTCCGTCAGTAGCGGGCACAGATACGCAGTATTTT
.	.	TRBV11-2	TRBJ1-2	CASSSGGGGPVANYGYTF	TGTGCCAGCAGCTCCGGTGGGGGGGGGCCGGTGGCTAACTATGGCTACACCTTC
.	.	TRBV18	TRBJ1-5	CASSPPGGGDSNQPQHF	TGTGCCAGCTCACCACCGGGCGGGGGGGATAGCAATCAGCCCCAGCATTTT
.	.	TRBV27	TRBJ1-2	CASSLNQGRYGYTF	TGTGCCAGCAGTTTAAATCAGGGCCGCTATGGCTACACCTTC
TRBD1	.	TRBV7-9	TRBJ1-1	CASSLEGTENTEAFF	TGTGCCAGCAGCTTAGAAGGGACAGAGAACACTGAAGCTTTCTTT
.	.	TRBV30	TRBJ1-1	CAWKKVGGKNTEAFF	TGTGCCTGGAAGAAAGTTGGGGGCAAGAACACTGAAGCTTTCTTT
TRBD2	.	TRBV7-9	TRBJ2-7	CASSLHGGSLYEQYF	TGTGCCAGCAGCCTCCACGGGGGGAGTCTTTACGAGCAGTACTTC
TRBD2	.	TRBV5-4	TRBJ2-2	CASSSAGGELFF	TGTGCCAGCAGCTCAGCGGGGGGGGAGCTGTTTTTT
TRBD1	.	TRBV28	TRBJ2-1	CASSPTGGWRGEQFF	TGTGCCAGCAGTCCGACAGGGGGTTGGAGGGGTGAGCAGTTCTTC
TRBD2	.	TRBV2	TRBJ2-3	CASSGGERGGGDTQYF	TGTGCCAGCAGTGGCGGGGAGCGGGGGGGTGGCGATACGCAGTATTTT
.	.	TRBV7-9	TRBJ2-7	CASSLDLTPYEQYF	TGTGCCAGCAGCTTAGATCTAACCCCCTACGAGCAGTACTTC
.	few	TRBV2	TRBJ1-4	CADRGMDEKLFF	TGTGCCGACCGGGGTATGGATGAAAAACTGTTTTTT
.	.	TRBV19	TRBJ1-4	CASTGAEAGEKLFF	TGTGCCAGTACAGGCGCCGAGGCGGGAGAAAAACTGTTTTTT